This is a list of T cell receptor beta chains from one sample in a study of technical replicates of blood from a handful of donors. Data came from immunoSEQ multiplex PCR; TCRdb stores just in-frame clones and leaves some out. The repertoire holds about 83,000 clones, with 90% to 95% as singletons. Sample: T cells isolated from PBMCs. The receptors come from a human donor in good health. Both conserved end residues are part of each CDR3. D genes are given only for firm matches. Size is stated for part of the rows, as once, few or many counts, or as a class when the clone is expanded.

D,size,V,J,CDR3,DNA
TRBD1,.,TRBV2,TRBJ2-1,CAISAETGGASVYNEQFF,TGTGCCATCTCCGCCGAGACAGGGGGTGCTTCTGTCTACAATGAGCAGTTCTTC
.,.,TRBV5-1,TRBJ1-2,CASSLEMGRVDGYTF,TGCGCCAGCAGCTTAGAGATGGGCAGGGTTGATGGCTACACCTTC
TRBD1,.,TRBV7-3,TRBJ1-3,CASSLQGAGNTIYF,TGTGCCAGCAGCTTACAGGGGGCTGGAAACACCATATATTTT
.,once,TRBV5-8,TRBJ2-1,CASSFGTRGFTLNEQFF,TGTGCCAGCAGCTTCGGGACAAGGGGGTTTACATTGAATGAGCAGTTCTTC
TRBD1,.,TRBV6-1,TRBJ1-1,CASRGWTGTNTEAFF,TGTGCCAGCAGGGGATGGACAGGGACGAACACTGAAGCTTTCTTT
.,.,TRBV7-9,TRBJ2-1,CASSFRLSNEQFF,TGTGCCAGCAGCTTCCGACTATCCAATGAGCAGTTCTTC
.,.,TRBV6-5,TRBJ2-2,CASSYRERSRTGELFF,TGTGCCAGCAGTTATAGGGAGCGCTCGAGAACCGGGGAGCTGTTTTTT
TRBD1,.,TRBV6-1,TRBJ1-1,CASRDRAAGTEAFF,TGTGCCAGCCGGGACAGGGCGGCGGGCACTGAAGCTTTCTTT
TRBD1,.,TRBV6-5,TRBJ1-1,CASSPTPDRRTEAFF,TGTGCCAGCAGTCCCACTCCGGACAGGCGCACTGAAGCTTTCTTT
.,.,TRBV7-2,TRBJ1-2,CASSLARVYYGYTF,TGTGCCAGCAGCTTAGCCAGGGTATACTATGGCTACACCTTC
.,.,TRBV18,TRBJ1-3,CASSPPSRAPQDTIYF,TGTGCCAGCTCACCACCCAGCAGGGCTCCCCAGGACACCATATATTTT
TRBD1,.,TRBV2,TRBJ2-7,CASSVPGTVSYEQYF,TGTGCCAGCAGTGTCCCCGGGACAGTCTCCTACGAGCAGTACTTC
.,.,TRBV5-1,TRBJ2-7,CASSSDTVYEQYF,TGCGCCAGCAGCTCGGACACTGTTTACGAGCAGTACTTC
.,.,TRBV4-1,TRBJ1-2,CASSQDQRGTYGYTF,TGCGCCAGCAGCCAAGACCAGCGGGGGACCTATGGCTACACCTTC
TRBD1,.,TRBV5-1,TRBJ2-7,CASSLGGQGIYEQYF,TGCGCCAGCAGCTTGGGGGGACAGGGGATCTACGAGCAGTACTTC
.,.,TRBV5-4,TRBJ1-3,CASSLGSSGNTIYF,TGTGCCAGCAGCTTGGGGAGCTCTGGAAACACCATATATTTT
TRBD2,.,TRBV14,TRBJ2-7,CASSRLAGGPEGPVYEQYF,TGTGCCAGCAGCCGTCTAGCGGGAGGGCCCGAAGGACCGGTATACGAGCAGTACTTC
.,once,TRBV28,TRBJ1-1,CASSLQDTEAFF,TGTGCCAGCAGTTTACAGGACACTGAAGCTTTCTTT
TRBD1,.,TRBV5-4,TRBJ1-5,CASSRPGQDQPQHF,TGTGCCAGCAGCCGGCCTGGACAGGATCAGCCCCAGCATTTT
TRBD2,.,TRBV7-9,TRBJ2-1,CASSPRTSGGNEQFF,TGTGCCAGCAGCCCACGGACTAGCGGGGGTAATGAGCAGTTCTTC
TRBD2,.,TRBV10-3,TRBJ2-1,CAISASGSSYNEQFF,TGTGCCATCAGTGCAAGCGGGAGCTCCTACAATGAGCAGTTCTTC
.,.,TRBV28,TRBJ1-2,CASSLSDYGYTF,TGTGCCAGCAGTTTGTCAGACTATGGCTACACCTTC
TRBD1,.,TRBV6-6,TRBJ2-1,CASSGSGTGAYNEQFF,TGTGCCAGCAGTGGGTCCGGGACAGGGGCCTACAATGAGCAGTTCTTC
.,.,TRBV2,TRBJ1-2,CASRPWQGNGYTF,TGTGCCAGCAGGCCATGGCAGGGAAATGGCTACACCTTC
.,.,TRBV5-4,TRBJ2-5,CASRPASGTSVETQYF,TGTGCCAGCAGGCCGGCGTCGGGAACGAGTGTGGAGACCCAGTACTTC
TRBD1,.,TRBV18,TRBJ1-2,CASSPPSVGQGGYGYTF,TGTGCCAGCTCACCACCCTCTGTGGGACAGGGAGGCTATGGCTACACCTTC
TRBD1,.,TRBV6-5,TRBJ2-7,CASSYRGQGRYEQYF,TGTGCCAGCAGTTACCGCGGACAGGGGAGATACGAGCAGTACTTC
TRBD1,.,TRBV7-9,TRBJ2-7,CASSLGRQGYEQYF,TGTGCCAGCAGCTTAGGTCGACAGGGATACGAGCAGTACTTC
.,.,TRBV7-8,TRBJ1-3,CASSGADTAFGGSGNTIYF,TGTGCCAGCAGCGGAGCGGACACGGCGTTCGGGGGCTCTGGAAACACCATATATTTT
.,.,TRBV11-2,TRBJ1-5,CASSSGYNQPQHF,TGTGCCAGCAGCTCAGGGTACAATCAGCCCCAGCATTTT
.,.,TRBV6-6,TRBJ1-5,CASSYTLQPQHF,TGTGCCAGCAGTTACACCCTACAGCCCCAGCATTTT
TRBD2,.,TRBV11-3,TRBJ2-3,CASLLAGGRADTQYF,TGTGCCAGCCTACTAGCGGGGGGGCGCGCGGATACGCAGTATTTT
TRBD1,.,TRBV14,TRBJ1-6,CASTEHQGVSPLHF,TGTGCCAGCACCGAACATCAGGGGGTCTCACCCCTCCACTTT
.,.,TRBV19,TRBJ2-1,CASSSSAGEQFF,TGTGCCAGTAGTTCCTCGGCAGGTGAGCAGTTCTTC
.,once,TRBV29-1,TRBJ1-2,CSYLTGQGGYTF,TGCAGCTACCTGACAGGACAAGGTGGCTACACCTTC
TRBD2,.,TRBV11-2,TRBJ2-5,CASSLVLTGLRQETQYF,TGTGCCAGCAGCTTAGTATTGACGGGACTAAGACAAGAGACCCAGTACTTC
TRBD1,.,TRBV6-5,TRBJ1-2,CASSRYDRDYGYTF,TGTGCCAGCAGCCGATACGACAGGGACTATGGCTACACCTTC
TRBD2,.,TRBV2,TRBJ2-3,CASSGLAGGDTQYF,TGTGCCAGCAGTGGTCTAGCGGGGGGGGATACGCAGTATTTT
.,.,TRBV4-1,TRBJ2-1,CASSRNQDRNEQFF,TGCGCCAGCAGCCGGAACCAGGATCGTAATGAGCAGTTCTTC
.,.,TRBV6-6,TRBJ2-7,CASSYPDSSSYEQYF,TGTGCCAGCAGTTACCCTGACAGTAGCTCCTACGAGCAGTACTTC
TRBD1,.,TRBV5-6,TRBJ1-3,CASSPRQGQGASGNTIYF,TGTGCCAGCAGCCCCAGGCAGGGACAGGGGGCCTCTGGAAACACCATATATTTT
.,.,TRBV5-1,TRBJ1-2,CASRRNAERTGGYTF,TGCGCCAGCCGTAGAAACGCCGAGAGAACGGGGGGCTACACCTTC
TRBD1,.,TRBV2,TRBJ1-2,CASSEAQSQGAISGYTF,TGTGCCAGCAGTGAAGCACAGAGTCAGGGGGCGATTTCTGGCTACACCTTC
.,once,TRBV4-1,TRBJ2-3,CASSRGTGQVGTDTQYF,TGCGCCAGCAGCCGGGGGACTGGGCAGGTAGGCACAGATACGCAGTATTTT
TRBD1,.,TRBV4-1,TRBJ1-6,CASSPLTGENNSPLHF,TGCGCCAGCAGCCCCCTGACAGGGGAGAATAATTCACCCCTCCACTTT
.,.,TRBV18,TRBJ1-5,CASSPPEGDLSNQPQHF,TGTGCCAGCTCACCACCGGAAGGAGACCTTAGCAATCAGCCCCAGCATTTT
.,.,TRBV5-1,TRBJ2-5,CASSFPDSQETQYF,TGCGCCAGCAGCTTCCCGGACTCCCAAGAGACCCAGTACTTC
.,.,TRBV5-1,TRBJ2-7,CASSFQADSYEQYF,TGCGCCAGCAGCTTCCAAGCGGACTCTTACGAGCAGTACTTC
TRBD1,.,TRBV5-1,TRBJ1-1,CASSLGGTGTNTEAFF,TGCGCCAGCAGCTTGGGGGGGACAGGAACCAACACTGAAGCTTTCTTT
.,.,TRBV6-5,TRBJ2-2,CASSYSRPNTGELFF,TGTGCCAGCAGTTACTCGAGGCCGAACACCGGGGAGCTGTTTTTT
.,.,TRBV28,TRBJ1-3,CASSLGQGPDSGNTIYF,TGTGCCAGCAGTTTAGGGCAGGGGCCAGACTCTGGAAACACCATATATTTT
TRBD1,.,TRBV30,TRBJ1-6,CACQWKGQSYSPLHF,TGTGCCTGCCAGTGGAAGGGACAGTCCTACTCACCCCTCCACTTT